This TCR beta chain was recorded in a study of OX40 agonist ivuxolimab in advanced cancers. Turning to the study itself: Recorded diagnoses for dose-escalation patients were hepatocellular carcinoma, melanoma, renal cell or head and neck cancer. Having had anti-PD-1, anti-PD-L1 or anti-CTLA-4 therapy before was allowed, and approximately 40% had some. Overall study findings and caveats: Part of the nonresponder group also had normalized T-cell clonal expansion that was low.

The V gene's germline CDR1 is MDHEN and CDR2 SYDVKM. V lost 5 bases and J lost 1, with 2 bases in between. This CDR3 region has 11 residues. Comments on this clone: Its matching antigen is unknown.

Generated by immunoSEQ multiplex PCR, the TCRdb table keeps only in-frame clones and is missing some. The sample yields tens of thousands of clones, approximately 81% seen once. This clonotype originated in an adult with an advanced solid tumor such as melanoma, head and neck, liver or kidney cancer. The chain links TRBV28 to TRBJ2-5, with D unclear. Material: CD4+ or CD8+ T cells sorted from blood, obtained in a trial of the OX40 agonist ivuxolimab. CDR3 loop: CASSLQETQYF. As DNA, the CDR3 is TGTGCCAGCAGTCTCCAAGAGACCCAGTACTTC. Together with reference TRBV28 and TRBJ2-5, the CDR3 gives the full variable domain: DVKVTQSSRYLVKRTGEKVFLECVQDMDHENMFWYRQDPGLGLRLIYFSYDVKMKEKGDIPEGYSVSREKKERFSLILESASTNQTSMYLCASSLQETQYFGPGTRLLVL.